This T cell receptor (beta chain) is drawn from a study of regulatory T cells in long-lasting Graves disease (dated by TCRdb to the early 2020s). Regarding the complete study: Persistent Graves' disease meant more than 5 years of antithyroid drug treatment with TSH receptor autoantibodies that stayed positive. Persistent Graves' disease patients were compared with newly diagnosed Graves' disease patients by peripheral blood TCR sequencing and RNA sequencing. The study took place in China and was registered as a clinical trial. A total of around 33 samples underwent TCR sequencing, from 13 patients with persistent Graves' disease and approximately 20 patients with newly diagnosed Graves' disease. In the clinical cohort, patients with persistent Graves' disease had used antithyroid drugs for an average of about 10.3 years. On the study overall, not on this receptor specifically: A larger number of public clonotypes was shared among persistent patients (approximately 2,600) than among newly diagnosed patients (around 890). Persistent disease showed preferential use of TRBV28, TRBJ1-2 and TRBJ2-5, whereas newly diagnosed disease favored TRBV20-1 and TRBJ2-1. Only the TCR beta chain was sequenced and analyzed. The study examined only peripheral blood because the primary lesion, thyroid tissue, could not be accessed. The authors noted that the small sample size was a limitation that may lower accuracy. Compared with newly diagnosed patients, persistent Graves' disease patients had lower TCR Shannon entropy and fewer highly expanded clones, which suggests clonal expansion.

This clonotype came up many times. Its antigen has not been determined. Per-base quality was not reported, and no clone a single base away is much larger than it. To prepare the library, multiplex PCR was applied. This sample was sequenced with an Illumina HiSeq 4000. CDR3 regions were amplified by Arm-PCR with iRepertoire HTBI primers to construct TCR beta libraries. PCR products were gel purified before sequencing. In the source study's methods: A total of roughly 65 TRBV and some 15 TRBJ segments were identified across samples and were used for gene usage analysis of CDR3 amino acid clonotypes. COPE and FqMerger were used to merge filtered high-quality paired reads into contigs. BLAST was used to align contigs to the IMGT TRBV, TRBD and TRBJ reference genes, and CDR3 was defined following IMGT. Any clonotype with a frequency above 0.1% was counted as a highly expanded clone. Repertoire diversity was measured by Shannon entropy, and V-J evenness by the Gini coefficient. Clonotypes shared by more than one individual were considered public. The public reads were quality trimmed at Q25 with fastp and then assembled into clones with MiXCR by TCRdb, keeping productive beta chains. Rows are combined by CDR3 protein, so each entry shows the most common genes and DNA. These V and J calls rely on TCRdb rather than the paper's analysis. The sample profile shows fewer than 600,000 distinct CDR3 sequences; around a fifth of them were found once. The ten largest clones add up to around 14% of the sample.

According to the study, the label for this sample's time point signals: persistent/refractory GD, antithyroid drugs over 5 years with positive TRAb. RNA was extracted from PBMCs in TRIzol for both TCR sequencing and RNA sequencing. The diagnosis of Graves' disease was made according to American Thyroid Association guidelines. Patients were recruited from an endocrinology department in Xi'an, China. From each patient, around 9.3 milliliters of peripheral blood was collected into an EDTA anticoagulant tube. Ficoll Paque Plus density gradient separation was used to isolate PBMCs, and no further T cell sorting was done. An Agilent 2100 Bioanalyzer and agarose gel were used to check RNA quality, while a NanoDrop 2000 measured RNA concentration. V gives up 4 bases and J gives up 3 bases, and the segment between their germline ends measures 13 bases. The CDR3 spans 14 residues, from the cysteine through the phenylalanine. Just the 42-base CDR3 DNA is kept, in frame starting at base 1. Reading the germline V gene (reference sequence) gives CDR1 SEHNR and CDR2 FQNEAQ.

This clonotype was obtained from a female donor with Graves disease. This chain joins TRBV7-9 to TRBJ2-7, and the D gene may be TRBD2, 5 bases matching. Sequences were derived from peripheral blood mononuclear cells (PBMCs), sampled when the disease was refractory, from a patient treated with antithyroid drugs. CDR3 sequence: CASSSDGINYEQYF. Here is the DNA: TGTGCCAGCAGCTCTGACGGGATAAACTACGAGCAGTACTTC.